This T cell receptor (beta chain) was profiled in a study of shared clonotypes between healthy human individuals. General study findings and limits: Sampling covered nothing but blood. Tissue TCR repertoires likely differ from those found in blood. In contrast to clonotypes shared by all four donors, non-shared clonotypes had lower generation probabilities. Among donors, sharing of clonotypes was expected to be affected by sequencing depth.

In its sample, this clone was seen once. What it recognizes is unknown. The CDR3 loop spans 12 amino acids. The V gene's germline CDR1 is SEHNR and CDR2 FQNEAQ (reference sequence). V was cut by 5 bases and J by 9 bases, with 12 bases left in between. Sequencing used immunoSEQ multiplex PCR; TCRdb keeps in-frame clones, though not all of them. The sample includes millions of clones, under 95% of them seen just once. CD45RO-negative, CCR7-selected cells formed the naive CD8 fraction, which excluded terminally differentiated effector memory CD45RA+ cells. The donors, healthy adults who were HIV-negative, had experienced no recent acute infections or vaccinations.

The V and J genes are TRBV7-9 and TRBJ2-3; a possible D gene is TRBD1 (6 bases). Sequencing used naive CD8+ T cells from PBMCs. This clonotype was obtained from a man between 18 and 35 years old in good health. Some clones in this sample may be carry-over from other donors' samples. The CDR3 here is CASSEGTRTQYF. The CDR3 DNA follows: TGTGCCAGCAGCGAGGGGACAAGGACGCAGTATTTT.